The present T cell receptor (beta chain) was sequenced within a study of T cell responses to AZD1222 COVID-19 vaccine (dated by TCRdb to the early 2020s). Concerning the study at large: AZD1222 recipients with second doses at about 4 weeks or about 12 weeks were pooled, because spike-specific TCR depth and breadth did not differ between schedules. A total of around 240 trial participants underwent TCR sequencing, of whom roughly 210 had received two doses of AZD1222 and about 26 had received two doses of the MenACWY control vaccine. Enrollment into the trials was organized by age into subgroups of 18-55, 56-69 and 70-plus years, and those subgroups contained around 150, 28 and 57 TCR-sequenced participants, respectively.

The germline V gene sets CDR1 to MGHRA and CDR2 to YSYEKL. V gives up 3 bases and J gives up 0 bases, and the segment between their germline ends measures 14 bases. From the cysteine through the phenylalanine, the CDR3 covers 16 amino acids. Left in the record is the CDR3 DNA by itself, 48 bases read in frame from the first base. Notes on this clone: Its binding antigen is unknown. No much larger clonotype is one base removed from it; base qualities were not supplied.

The CDR3 regions of human TCRbeta chains were subjected to immunosequencing. In the paper's pipeline: TCRs in the repertoires were compared against a reference library of SARS-CoV-2-specific TCRs that had been generated with the MIRA antigen-specificity platform. Breadth was defined as the fraction of unique TCRs that were SARS-CoV-2-associated. Depth was defined as the fraction of total T cells that were SARS-CoV-2-associated. Using the MIRA data, each spike-specific TCR was assigned both to the spike region to which the TCR was reactive and to a CD4 or CD8 class. Log10-transformed breadth and depth values were compared by one-way ANOVA with Sidak's multiple comparisons tests. This is the immuneACCESS table as TCRdb keeps it, with only in-frame sequences that have V and J called. A part of the clones is gone; compared with another copy, unresolved V genes explain less than half, and the rest is unexplained. V, J and clone size were drawn from that table, and D and trimming were deduced from the DNA. A total of some 140,000 clones appear in this sample, about 91% of them only once. Of the sample, about 3% is held by the ten largest clones.

The time point label, read with the paper, signifies: baseline before first vaccination. Vaccinee samples were obtained from the UK trials COV001 and COV002, which included a single-blind randomized controlled phase 2/3 trial of AZD1222 (ChAdOx1 nCoV-19) in healthy adults. For TCRbeta chain sequencing, PBMC samples were collected from trial participants at day 0 and at day 28 after the second dose. Overall study outcomes, separate from this receptor: In the small 56-69-year group, the increase in depth fell short of significance, most likely because of low power. Epitopes outside the regions mutated in the B.1.351 and B.1.1.7 variants were reportedly recognized by nearly half of the unique spike-specific TCRs. The whole spike protein was spanned by vaccine-associated CD4 TCRs, and dominant responses were seen in regions 160-218 and 743-854. Only a handful of AZD1222 recipients were SARS-CoV-2 seropositive at baseline, limiting conclusions about previously exposed vaccinees. Because no day 14 peak-response samples were available, the repertoires could be characterized only after the peak T cell response. Participants were mostly white British and included more females than males, and it was suggested by the authors that clonal diversity may have been underestimated. After two AZD1222 doses, both the breadth and the depth of spike-specific TCRs were significantly higher than at day 0 and than in MenACWY recipients.

Source: peripheral blood, taken on day 0 of AZD1222 vaccination. This sequence uses TRBV4-1 and TRBJ1-1; TRBD1 is a possible D gene, resting on 6 matching bases. This TCR derives from an adult in good health. CDR3 region: CASSHLKGEMNTEAFF. Read as DNA, the sequence is TGCGCCAGCAGCCACCTAAAGGGGGAAATGAACACTGAAGCTTTCTTT.